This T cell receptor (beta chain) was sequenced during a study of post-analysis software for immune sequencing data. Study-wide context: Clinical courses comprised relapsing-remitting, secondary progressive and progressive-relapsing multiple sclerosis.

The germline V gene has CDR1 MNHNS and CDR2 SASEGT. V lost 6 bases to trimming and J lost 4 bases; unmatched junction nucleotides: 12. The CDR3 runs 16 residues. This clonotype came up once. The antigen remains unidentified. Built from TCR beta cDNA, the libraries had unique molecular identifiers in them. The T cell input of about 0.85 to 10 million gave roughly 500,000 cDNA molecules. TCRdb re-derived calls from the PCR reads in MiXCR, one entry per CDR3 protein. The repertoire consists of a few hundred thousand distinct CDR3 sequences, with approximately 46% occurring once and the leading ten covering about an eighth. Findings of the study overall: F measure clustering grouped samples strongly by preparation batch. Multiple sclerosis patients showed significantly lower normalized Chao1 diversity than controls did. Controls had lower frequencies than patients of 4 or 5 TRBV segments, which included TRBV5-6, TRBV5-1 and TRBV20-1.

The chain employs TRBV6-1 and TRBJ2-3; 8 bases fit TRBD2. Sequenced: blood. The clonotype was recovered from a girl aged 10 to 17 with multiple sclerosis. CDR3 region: CASRSPGGSRPDTQYF. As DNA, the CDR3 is TGTGCCAGCAGATCCCCGGGGGGGTCGAGGCCAGATACGCAGTATTTT.